This TCR beta chain was found in a study of blood T cells in healthy people across ages. Study overall: Template switching retrieved approximately one barcoded beta molecule for each two T cells.

The study isolated at least 7 million PBMCs from each sample. A word on this clonotype: Its specificity is not known.

The germline CDR1 and CDR2 sequences are MDHEN and SYDVKM. Trimming removed 8 bases at V and 0 bases at J, with 14 bases between. This CDR3 region has 15 residues. Study results and limitations: Fewer expanded clones and more diversity marked long-lived versus aged donors.

The authors ran a second PCR of 7 to 11 cycles using a sample-barcoded 5' primer and a J-beta primer mix. MiXCR, applied by TCRdb to the 5' RACE reads, yields one record per CDR3 protein. The table includes 750,000 to 850,000 distinct CDR3 sequences, around a quarter detected once. The data also belong to a second study, concerning T cells of mothers and their children. From that second work: Each child contributed approximately 3.3 million TCR beta CDR3 reads, while each mother contributed over 9.5 million.

The sequence came from a boy aged 10-17 years in good health. The sequencing input was blood. The gene calls are TRBV28 and TRBJ1-5; the D is unclear. The chain's CDR3 is CASREGSNSNQPQHF. Written as DNA, the CDR3 is TGTGCCAGCCGGGAGGGAAGTAATAGCAATCAGCCCCAGCATTTT.